This T cell receptor (beta chain) comes out of a study of post-analysis software for immune sequencing data. Study-wide points: Included in a set of about 5 TRBV segments more frequent in patients than controls were TRBV5-6, TRBV5-1 and TRBV20-1. Batch-mates among the samples co-clustered strongly by F measure.

A word on this clonotype: The antigen remains undetermined.

Every TCR beta cDNA library bore unique molecular identifiers. TCRdb reprocessed the PCR reads with MiXCR, giving one entry per CDR3 protein. The profile shows hundreds of thousands of distinct CDR3 sequences, roughly 27% of them singletons. The ends were cut back, 4 bases at V and 8 bases at J, with 24 bases in the middle. The CDR3 is 17 amino acids. The germline V gene encodes CDR1 SGHRS and CDR2 YFSETQ. The receptor was isolated from a girl aged 10-17 years with multiple sclerosis. The sample was blood. The chain employs TRBV5-1 and TRBJ1-4; D is uncertain. The CDR3: CASSPLRGSEDGEKLFF. The CDR3 nucleotides are TGCGCCAGCAGCCCACTACGAGGGTCGGAGGACGGGGAAAAACTGTTTTTT.